This note documents a single TCR beta chain sequence. Its antigen is undetermined. This sample was taken from a study of T-cell reconstitution after alpha-beta-depleted transplantation in children. During its preparation, the TCRbeta library received unique molecular identifiers. TCRdb re-called the PCR reads through MiXCR, storing one row per CDR3 protein. The sample records approximately 800,000 distinct CDR3 sequences, approximately 15% being singletons. Germline CDR1 SGHVS, CDR2 FNYEAQ. This CDR3 is built from 15 residues. After removal of 0 bases from V and 7 bases from J, the junction contained 8 bases not matched to a gene. Broader study findings: About two months after transplant, alpha-beta T cells reportedly came from several hundred expanded graft clones. The authors attributed T-cell counts and diversity one year after transplant mostly to newly produced T cells. From surviving recipient T cells and thymic progenitors came the high day-60 TCRbeta diversity observed in some patients.

The source material was PBMCs, mostly from graft donor cells, sampled 360 days after TCRalphabeta/CD19-depleted stem cell transplant. The TCR was taken from a male patient aged 5 to 17 who had a stem cell transplant for acute lymphoblastic leukemia, so the T cells may come from the graft donor. The rearrangement links TRBV7-6 to TRBJ2-7, with 8 bases lining up with TRBD1. The DNA of the CDR3 is TGTGCCAGCAGCTTAGCCCCCCGGGGACAGGCTGAGCAGTACTTC. Protein sequence: CASSLAPRGQAEQYF.